Listed here are 2 T cell receptor beta chains from one sample, sequenced in a study of blood T cell repertoires in COVID-19 (dated by TCRdb to the early 2020s). Library preparation was by the immunoSEQ multiplex PCR assay. TCRdb stores this immuneACCESS table with in-frame sequences only. Part of the clones is absent; in the studies checked, under half of the shortfall reflects unresolved V genes, and no reason is known for the rest. In all, the sample holds roughly 380,000 clones, and about 89% of those were seen once. The ten largest clones add up to 1.5% to 1.8% of the sample. Sequencing input: peripheral blood. These receptors were obtained from a woman aged 40 to 50 with COVID-19, enrolled during active disease.

The J gene is TRBJ1-5, the V gene TRBV27; 8 bases are shared with TRBD1. Germline assignment: CDR1 MNHEY and CDR2 SMNVEV (reference sequence). The CDR3 has 15 residues. V shed 3 bases, J shed 4 bases, and the junction held 5 bases outside the gene matches. This CDR3 reads CASSFGTGGNQPQHF. For the CDR3, the DNA is TGTGCCAGCAGTTTCGGGACAGGAGGAAATCAGCCCCAGCATTTT.

The V call is TRBV27, the J call TRBJ2-3, with 10 bases aligning to TRBD2. Unmatched junction bases numbered 12, after V lost 6 bases and J lost 3 bases. The CDR3 is made up of 17 amino acids. Per the germline V gene, CDR1 is MNHEY and CDR2 is SMNVEV (reference sequence). CDR3 DNA: TGTGCCAGCAGCAAAGTTCTTCTAGCGGGAGATACAGATACGCAGTATTTT. As protein: CASSKVLLAGDTDTQYF.